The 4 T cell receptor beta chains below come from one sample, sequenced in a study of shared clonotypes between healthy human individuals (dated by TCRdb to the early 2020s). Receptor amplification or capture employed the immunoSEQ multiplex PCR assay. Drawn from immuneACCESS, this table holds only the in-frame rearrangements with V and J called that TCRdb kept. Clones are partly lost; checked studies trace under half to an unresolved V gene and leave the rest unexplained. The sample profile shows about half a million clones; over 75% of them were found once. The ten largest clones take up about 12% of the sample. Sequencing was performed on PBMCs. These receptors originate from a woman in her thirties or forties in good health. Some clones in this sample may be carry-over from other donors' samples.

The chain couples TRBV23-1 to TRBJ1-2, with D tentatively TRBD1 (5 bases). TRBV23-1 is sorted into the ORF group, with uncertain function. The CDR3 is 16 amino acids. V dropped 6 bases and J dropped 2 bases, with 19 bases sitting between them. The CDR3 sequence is CASSYRRAGPNYGYTF. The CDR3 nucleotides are TGCGCCAGCAGCTATCGTCGCGCGGGGCCGAACTATGGCTACACCTTC.

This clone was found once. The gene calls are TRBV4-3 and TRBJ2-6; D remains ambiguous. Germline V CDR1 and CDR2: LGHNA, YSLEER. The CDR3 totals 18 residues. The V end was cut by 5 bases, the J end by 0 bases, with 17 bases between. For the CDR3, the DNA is TGCGCCAGCAGCGTTGGATTCATGGGAAGCTCTGGGGCCAACGTCCTGACTTTC. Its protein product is CASSVGFMGSSGANVLTF.

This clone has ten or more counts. CDR3 DNA sequence: TGTGCCAGCAGCTTAACGTCTAGCGGGAAGGGGGAGCTGTTTTTT. Its protein is CASSLTSSGKGELFF. J is TRBJ2-2 and V is TRBV11-2; 9 nucleotides agree with TRBD2. Per the germline V gene, CDR1 is SGHAT and CDR2 is FQNNGV. The CDR3 extends over 15 amino acids. The junction had 6 bases not matched to a gene; V was cut back by 2 bases and J by 8 bases.

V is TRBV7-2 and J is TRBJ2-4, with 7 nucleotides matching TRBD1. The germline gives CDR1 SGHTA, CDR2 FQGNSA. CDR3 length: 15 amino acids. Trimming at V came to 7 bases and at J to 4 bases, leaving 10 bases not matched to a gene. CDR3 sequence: CASTSPGTVKNIQYF. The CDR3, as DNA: TGTGCCAGCACCTCCCCAGGGACAGTTAAAAACATTCAGTACTTC.